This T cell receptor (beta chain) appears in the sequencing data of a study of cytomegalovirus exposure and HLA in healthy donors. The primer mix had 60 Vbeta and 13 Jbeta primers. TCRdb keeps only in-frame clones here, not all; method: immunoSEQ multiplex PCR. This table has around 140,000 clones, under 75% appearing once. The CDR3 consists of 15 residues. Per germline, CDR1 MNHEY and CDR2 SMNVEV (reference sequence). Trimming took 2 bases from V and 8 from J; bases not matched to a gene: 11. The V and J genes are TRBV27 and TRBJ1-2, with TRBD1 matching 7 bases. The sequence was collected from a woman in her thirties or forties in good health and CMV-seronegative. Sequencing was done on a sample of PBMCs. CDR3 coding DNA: TGTGCCAGCAGTTTAGGAGGGGGCGCAAAGGAAGGCTACACCTTC. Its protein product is CASSLGGGAKEGYTF.